One and the same sample provided the 17 T cell receptor beta chains below, sequenced in a study of CD8+CD57+ T cells in acquired aplastic anemia. Investigators profiled TCR beta VDJ and CDR3 from genomic DNA template. TCRdb ran MiXCR on the reads and lists one entry per CDR3 protein. The sample has about 180,000 distinct CDR3 sequences; 45% to 55% are singletons. Those patients picked for sequencing had displayed CD8+CD57+ cell expansion on flow cytometry. The sample taken for sequencing was sorted CD4+, CD8+, or CD8+CD57+ T cells (not recorded which) from PBMCs. All receptors derive from a human donor with aplastic anemia.

DNA for the CDR3: TGTGCCAGCCTGACAGATCTCAACACTGAAGCTTTCTTT. As protein: CASLTDLNTEAFF. This chain links TRBV2 with TRBJ1-1; tentatively, D is TRBD1 (5 bases). The CDR3 is 13 residues long. Per the germline V gene, CDR1 is SNHLY and CDR2 is FYNNEI. Trimming removed 8 bases from V and 2 bases from J, with 12 bases in between.

This chain links TRBV6-1 with TRBJ1-5; 7 positions match TRBD1. The trim removed 2 bases at V and 5 bases at J, leaving 3 bases unmatched. This CDR3 has 14 amino acids. CDR1 and CDR2 (germline): MNHNS, SASEGT. DNA for the CDR3: TGTGCCAGCAGTGAACTACAGGGGCATCAGCCCCAGCATTTT. It encodes CASSELQGHQPQHF.

Only a few counts were recorded for this clonotype. The chain recombines TRBV5-4 with TRBJ2-7, with TRBD1 as a possible D gene (6 bases). This CDR3 comprises 17 residues. V was pared by 3 bases and J by 0 bases, with 19 bases between. Germline V lookup: CDR1 SGHNT, CDR2 YYREEE (reference sequence). As DNA, the CDR3 is TGTGCCAGCAGCTCGGGTCCGGTCCTCAGGGGCTCCTACGAGCAGTACTTC. Its protein is CASSSGPVLRGSYEQYF.

This clonotype was recorded at least ten times. The V and J genes are TRBV24-1 and TRBJ1-2; D unresolved. Germline lookup yields CDR1 KGHDR and CDR2 SFDVKD. The CDR3 is made up of 13 amino acids. V was trimmed by 6 bases and J by 4 bases, leaving 11 bases between them. The CDR3 coding sequence is TGTGCCACCAGTTTTCACGGTAGCTATGGCTACACCTTC. This codes for CATSFHGSYGYTF.

This clonotype was recorded many times. This chain connects TRBV20-1 to TRBJ2-1, with D possibly being TRBD2 (5 bases). Trimming took off 5 bases at V and 1 base at J, with 12 bases between the two ends. The CDR3 covers 14 residues. From germline, CDR1 is DFQATT and CDR2 SNEGSKA (reference sequence). The CDR3, as DNA: TGCAGTGCTCGGGGAGTAGGGTCCTACAATGAGCAGTTCTTC. Protein product: CSARGVGSYNEQFF.

This clonotype was detected ten times or more. V usage is TRBV11-2 and J usage is TRBJ1-6; TRBD1 aligns across 7 bases. The CDR3 has 15 residues. The germline V gene encodes CDR1 SGHAT and CDR2 FQNNGV. Unmatched junction bases numbered 8, after V lost 5 bases and J lost 7 bases. CDR3 sequence (DNA): TGTGCCAGCAGCCGAGACAGGGTCCCCAATTCACCCCTCCACTTT. Its translation: CASSRDRVPNSPLHF.

The rearrangement links TRBV7-9 to TRBJ2-7; D gene ambiguous. This CDR3 contains 14 residues. V was shortened by 1 base and J by 7 bases, with 14 bases between the two germline ends. The germline CDR1 and CDR2 sequences are SEHNR and FQNEAQ (reference sequence). CDR3 nucleotide sequence: TGTGCCAGCAGCTTAGATGGTTCTGTGGCAGAGCAGTACTTC. Translating gives CASSLDGSVAEQYF.

The CDR3 reads CASSPRQGSSSYEQYF. The DNA for the CDR3 is TGTGCCAGCTCACCTAGACAGGGTTCCAGCTCCTACGAGCAGTACTTC. The rearrangement joins TRBV18 to TRBJ2-7; TRBD1 agrees at 7 bases. The ends lost 3 bases at V and 0 bases at J; junction bases unmatched: 8. Germline CDR1 is KGHSH and CDR2 is LQKENI. CDR3 length: 16 residues.

V is TRBV20-1 and J is TRBJ2-7, with D perhaps TRBD1 (7 bases). Germline CDR1 reads DFQATT; CDR2 reads SNEGSKA (reference sequence). The CDR3 length is 13 residues. CDR3 protein: CSPRGDTTYEQYF. The DNA of the CDR3 is TGCAGCCCCAGGGGGGATACAACCTACGAGCAGTACTTC.

This clonotype appeared many times. The CDR3 loop is CATSDPTGLNEQYF. The CDR3 DNA follows: TGTGCCACCAGTGACCCGACAGGGCTCAACGAGCAGTACTTC. V and J are TRBV24-1 and TRBJ2-7; 7 nucleotides align to TRBD1. Germline V CDR1 and CDR2: KGHDR, SFDVKD. Trimming took 4 bases from V and 5 from J; bases not matched to a gene: 7. The CDR3 covers 14 residues.

This clonotype was seen many times. The chain has TRBV7-2 and TRBJ1-6, with 10 bases matching TRBD1. This CDR3 has 16 residues. Germline-derived CDR1 and CDR2 are SGHTA and FQGNSA. V shed 5 bases and J 10 bases; nucleotides not matched to a gene: 11. As DNA, the CDR3 is TGTGCCAGCAGCCTACTGACAGGGACAGGGGCCTCACCCCTCCACTTT. Translating gives CASSLLTGTGASPLHF.

This clonotype was counted many times. V and J are TRBV5-1 and TRBJ2-1; 9 bases are shared with TRBD1. Germline lookup yields CDR1 SGHRS and CDR2 YFSETQ. Trimming removed 4 bases from V and 5 bases from J; junction bases left unmatched: 7. CDR3 length: 15 residues. As DNA, the CDR3 is TGCGCCAGCAGCCGCCCGGGACAGGGCCACAATGAGCAGTTCTTC. Protein product: CASSRPGQGHNEQFF. The whole variable domain, remainder taken from reference TRBV5-1 and TRBJ2-1, is KAGVTQTPRYLIKTRGQQVTLSCSPISGHRSVSWYQQTPGQGLQFLFEYFSETQRNKGNFPGRFSGRQFSNSRSEMNVSTLELGDSALYLCASSRPGQGHNEQFFGPGTRLTVL.

This clonotype was seen at least ten times. The V call is TRBV10-3, the J call TRBJ2-1, with 9 positions matching TRBD2. There are 13 residues in the CDR3. Germline CDR1 ENHRY, CDR2 SYGVKD. Trimming removed 11 bases from V and 8 bases from J; junction bases left unmatched: 10. CDR3 loop: CALRTSDSDEQFF. CDR3 in DNA: TGTGCCTTACGGACTAGCGATTCCGATGAGCAGTTCTTC.

This clonotype has a count of ten or more. The CDR3 DNA is TGTGCCAGCAGGCCAGGGGGCTCTGGGGCCAACGTCCTGACTTTC. This translates into CASRPGGSGANVLTF. The chain links TRBV5-4 to TRBJ2-6; 7 nucleotides align to TRBD1. Trimming took 5 bases from V and 0 from J; bases not matched to a gene: 2. Germline lookup yields CDR1 SGHNT and CDR2 YYREEE (reference sequence). The CDR3 sequence is 15 residues long.

V gene TRBV7-4 combines with J gene TRBJ2-7; D unclear. Trimming cost V 0 bases and J 0 bases, with 9 bases left between them. Per the germline V gene, CDR1 is SGHVT and CDR2 is SQSDAQ. This CDR3 comprises 15 residues. CDR3 sequence reads: CASSLADTYSYEQYF. CDR3 DNA: TGTGCCAGCAGCTTAGCAGATACTTACTCCTACGAGCAGTACTTC.

This clonotype has ten or more counts. The J gene is TRBJ2-7, the V gene TRBV3-1; D ambiguous. This CDR3 has 12 amino acids. V lost 0 bases, J lost 5 bases, and 5 bases lay in between. CDR1 is LGHDT and CDR2 is YNNKEL in the germline V gene (reference sequence). As DNA, the CDR3 is TGTGCCAGCAGCCAAGAAGGAAACGAGCAGTACTTC. It encodes CASSQEGNEQYF.

This rearrangement joins TRBV10-2 to TRBJ1-4, with D hard to call. Germline CDR1 WSHSY, CDR2 SAAADI. V lost 3 bases and J 0 bases, leaving 5 bases between the germline ends. The CDR3 is made up of 14 amino acids. This CDR3 is CASSDGPTNEKLFF. The CDR3, as DNA: TGCGCCAGCAGTGACGGACCAACTAATGAAAAACTGTTTTTT.